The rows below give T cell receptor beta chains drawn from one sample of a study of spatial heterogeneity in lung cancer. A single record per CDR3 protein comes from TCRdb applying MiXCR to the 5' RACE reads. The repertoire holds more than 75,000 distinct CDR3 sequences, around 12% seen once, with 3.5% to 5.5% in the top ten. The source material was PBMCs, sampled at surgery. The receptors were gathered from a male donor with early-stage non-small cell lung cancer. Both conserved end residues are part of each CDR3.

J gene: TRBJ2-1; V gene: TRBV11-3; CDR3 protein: CASSPGSLYNEQFF
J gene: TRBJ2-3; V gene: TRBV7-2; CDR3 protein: CASSLSGGKDTQYF
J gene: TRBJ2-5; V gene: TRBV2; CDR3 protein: CASRIAGGSVAQYF
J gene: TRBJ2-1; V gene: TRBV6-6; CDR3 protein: CASKKRGQGAYNEQFF
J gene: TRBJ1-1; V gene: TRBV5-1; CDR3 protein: CASKLNTNTEAFF
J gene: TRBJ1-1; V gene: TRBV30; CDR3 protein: CAWTVGVMNTEAFF
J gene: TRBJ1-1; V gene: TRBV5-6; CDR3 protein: CASSSPWGRNTEAFF
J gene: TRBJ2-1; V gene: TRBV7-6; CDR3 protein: CASSLWTSGSGNEQFF
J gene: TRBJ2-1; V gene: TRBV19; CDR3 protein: CASSHNEQFF
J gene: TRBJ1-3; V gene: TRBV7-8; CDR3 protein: CASSSTGNSGNTIYF
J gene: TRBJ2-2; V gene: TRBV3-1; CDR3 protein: CASSLQGATGELFF
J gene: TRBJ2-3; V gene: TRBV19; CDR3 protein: CASDRAAGETDTQYF
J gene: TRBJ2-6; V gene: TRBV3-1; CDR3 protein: CASSPTGGGNVLTF
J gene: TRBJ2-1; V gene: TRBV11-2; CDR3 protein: CASSSFRDSIQGTYNEQFF
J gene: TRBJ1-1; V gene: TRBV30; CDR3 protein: CAWIVKQGHTEAFF
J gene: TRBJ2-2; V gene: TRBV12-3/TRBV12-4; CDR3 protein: CASSTLPGTSGNLLTSTGELFF
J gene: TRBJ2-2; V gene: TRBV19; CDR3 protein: CASTPRDPKPNTGELFF
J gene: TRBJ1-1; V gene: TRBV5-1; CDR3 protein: CASSPPGTANTEAFF
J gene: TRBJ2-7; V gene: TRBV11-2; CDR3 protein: CASSWERDYEQYF
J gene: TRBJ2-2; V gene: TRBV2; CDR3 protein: CASSERDFTGELFF
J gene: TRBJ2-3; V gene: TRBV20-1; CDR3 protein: CSARGRSGLPWTDTQYF
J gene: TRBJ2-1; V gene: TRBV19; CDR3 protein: CASSIQFTPYNEQFF
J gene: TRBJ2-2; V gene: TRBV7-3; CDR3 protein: CASSFGGVHGELFF
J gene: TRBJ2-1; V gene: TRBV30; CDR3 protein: CAWSDEAGGSYNEQFF
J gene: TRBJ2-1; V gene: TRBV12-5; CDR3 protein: CASGLVSSGYNEQFF
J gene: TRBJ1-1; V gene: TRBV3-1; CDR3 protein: CASTFGMNTEAFF
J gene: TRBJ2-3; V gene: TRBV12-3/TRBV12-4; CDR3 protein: CASSSRLAASLDTQYF
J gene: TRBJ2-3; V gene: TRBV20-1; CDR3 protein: CSARGGNTDTQYF
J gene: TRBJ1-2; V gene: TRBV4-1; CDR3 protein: CASSQPLGQGNYGYTF
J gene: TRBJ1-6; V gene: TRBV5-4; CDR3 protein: CASRYGQGNSPLHF
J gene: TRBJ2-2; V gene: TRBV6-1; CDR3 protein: CASSGLAGENTGELFF